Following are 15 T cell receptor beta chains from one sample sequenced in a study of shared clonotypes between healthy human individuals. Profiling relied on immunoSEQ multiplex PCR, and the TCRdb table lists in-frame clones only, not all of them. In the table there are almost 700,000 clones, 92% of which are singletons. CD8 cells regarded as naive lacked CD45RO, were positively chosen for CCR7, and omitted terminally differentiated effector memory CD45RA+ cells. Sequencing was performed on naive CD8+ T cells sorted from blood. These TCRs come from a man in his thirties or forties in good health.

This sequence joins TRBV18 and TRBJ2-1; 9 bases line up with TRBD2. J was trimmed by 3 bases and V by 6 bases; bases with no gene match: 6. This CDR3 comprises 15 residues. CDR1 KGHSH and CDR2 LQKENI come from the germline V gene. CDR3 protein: CASSQRTSDYNEQFF. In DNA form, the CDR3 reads TGTGCCAGCTCCCAACGGACTAGCGACTACAATGAGCAGTTCTTC.

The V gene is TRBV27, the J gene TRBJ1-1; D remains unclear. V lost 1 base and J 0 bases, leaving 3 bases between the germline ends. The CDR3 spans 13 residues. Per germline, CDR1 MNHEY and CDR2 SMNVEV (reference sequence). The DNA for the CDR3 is TGTGCCAGCAGTTTATTTCTGAACACTGAAGCTTTCTTT. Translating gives CASSLFLNTEAFF.

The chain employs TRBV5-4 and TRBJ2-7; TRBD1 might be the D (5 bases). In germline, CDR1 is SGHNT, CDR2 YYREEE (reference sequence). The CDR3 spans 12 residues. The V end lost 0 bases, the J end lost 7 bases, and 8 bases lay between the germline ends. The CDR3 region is CASSLGGGEQYF. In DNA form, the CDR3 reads TGTGCCAGCAGCTTGGGGGGCGGAGAGCAGTACTTC.

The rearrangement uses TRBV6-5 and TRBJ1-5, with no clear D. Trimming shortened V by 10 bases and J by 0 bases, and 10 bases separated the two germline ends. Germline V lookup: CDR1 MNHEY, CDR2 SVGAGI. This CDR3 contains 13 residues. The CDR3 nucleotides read TGTGCCACTTCCTGGGGTAGCAATCAGCCCCAGCATTTT. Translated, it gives CATSWGSNQPQHF.

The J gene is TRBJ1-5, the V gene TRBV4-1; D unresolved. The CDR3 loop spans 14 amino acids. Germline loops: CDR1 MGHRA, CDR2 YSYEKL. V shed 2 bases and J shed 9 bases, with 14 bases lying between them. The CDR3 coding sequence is TGCGCCAGCAGCCAAACTCGTACCGTGCGGCCCCAGCATTTT. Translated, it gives CASSQTRTVRPQHF.

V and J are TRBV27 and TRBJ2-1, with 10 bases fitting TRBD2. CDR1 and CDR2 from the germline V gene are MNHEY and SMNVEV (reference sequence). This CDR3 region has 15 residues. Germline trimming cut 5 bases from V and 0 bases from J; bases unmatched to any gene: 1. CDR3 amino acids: CASSPSGSSYNEQFF. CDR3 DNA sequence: TGTGCCAGCAGTCCTAGCGGGAGCTCCTACAATGAGCAGTTCTTC.

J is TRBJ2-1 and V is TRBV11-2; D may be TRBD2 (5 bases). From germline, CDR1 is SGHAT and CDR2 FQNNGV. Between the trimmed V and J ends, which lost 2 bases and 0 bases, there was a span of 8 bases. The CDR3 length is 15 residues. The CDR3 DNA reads TGTGCCAGCAGCTTAAGGAGGAGCTCCTACAATGAGCAGTTCTTC. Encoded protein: CASSLRRSSYNEQFF.

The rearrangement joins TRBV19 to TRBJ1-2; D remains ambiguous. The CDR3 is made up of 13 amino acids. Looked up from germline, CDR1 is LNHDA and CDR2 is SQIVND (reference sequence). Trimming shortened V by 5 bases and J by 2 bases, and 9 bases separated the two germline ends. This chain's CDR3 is CASSYGPNYGYTF. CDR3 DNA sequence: TGTGCCAGTAGTTACGGACCAAACTATGGCTACACCTTC.

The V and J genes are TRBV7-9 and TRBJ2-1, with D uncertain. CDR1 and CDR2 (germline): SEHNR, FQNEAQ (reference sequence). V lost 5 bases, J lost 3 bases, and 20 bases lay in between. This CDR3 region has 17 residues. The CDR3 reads CASSPTVVDINYNEQFF. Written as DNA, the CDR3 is TGTGCCAGCAGCCCCACGGTTGTCGACATAAACTACAATGAGCAGTTCTTC.

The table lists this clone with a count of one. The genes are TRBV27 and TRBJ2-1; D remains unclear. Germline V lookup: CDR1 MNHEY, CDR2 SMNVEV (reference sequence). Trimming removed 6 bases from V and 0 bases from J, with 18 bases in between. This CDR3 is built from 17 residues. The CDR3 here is CASSPAGPRPSYNEQFF. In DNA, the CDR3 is TGTGCCAGCAGCCCAGCCGGCCCCAGGCCCTCCTACAATGAGCAGTTCTTC.

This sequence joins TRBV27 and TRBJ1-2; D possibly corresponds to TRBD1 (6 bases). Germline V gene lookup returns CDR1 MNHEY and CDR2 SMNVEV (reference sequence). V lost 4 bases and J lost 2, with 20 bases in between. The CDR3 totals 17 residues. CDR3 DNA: TGTGCCAGCAGTTCCGGGACAAGCCTGAGAGGGAACTATGGCTACACCTTC. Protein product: CASSSGTSLRGNYGYTF.

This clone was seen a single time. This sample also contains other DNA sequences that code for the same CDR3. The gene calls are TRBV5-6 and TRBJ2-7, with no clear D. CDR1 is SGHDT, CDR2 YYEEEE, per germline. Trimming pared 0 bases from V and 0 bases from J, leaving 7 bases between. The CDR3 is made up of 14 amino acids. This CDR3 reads CASSLGPDSYEQYF. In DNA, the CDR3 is TGTGCCAGCAGCTTGGGACCGGACTCCTACGAGCAGTACTTC.

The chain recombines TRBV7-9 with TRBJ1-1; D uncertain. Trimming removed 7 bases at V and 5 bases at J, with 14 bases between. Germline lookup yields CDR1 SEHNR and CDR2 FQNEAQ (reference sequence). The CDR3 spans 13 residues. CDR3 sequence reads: CASNPMPRTEAFF. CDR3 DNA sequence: TGTGCCAGCAACCCGATGCCGAGGACTGAAGCTTTCTTT.

The CDR3 region has the DNA TGTGCCAGCAGTGGACAGGGACAGGGGTCCCACGAGCAGTACTTC. Its translation: CASSGQGQGSHEQYF. The chain recombines TRBV2 with TRBJ2-7; TRBD1 matches at 10 bases. The V gene's germline CDR1 is SNHLY and CDR2 FYNNEI. Trimming removed 4 bases from V and 5 bases from J; junction bases left unmatched: 8. This CDR3 comprises 15 residues.

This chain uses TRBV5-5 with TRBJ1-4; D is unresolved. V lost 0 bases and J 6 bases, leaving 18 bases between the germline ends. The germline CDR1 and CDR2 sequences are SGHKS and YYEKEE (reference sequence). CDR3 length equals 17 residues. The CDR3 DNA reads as TGTGCCAGCAGCTTGGCCTTGAGAGGAGCCAGCGATGAAAAACTGTTTTTT. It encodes CASSLALRGASDEKLFF.